The 12 T cell receptor beta chains below come from one sample, sequenced in a study of T cell responses to AZD1222 COVID-19 vaccine. Generated by immunoSEQ multiplex PCR, the TCRdb table keeps only in-frame clones and is missing some. The sample lists 95,000 to 150,000 clones; 85% to 90% were seen once. The specimen comprised peripheral blood, sampled on day 0 of AZD1222 vaccination. These TCRs come from an adult in good health.

The J gene is TRBJ2-7, the V gene TRBV7-9, with TRBD1 identical over 8 bases. The CDR3 totals 15 residues. CDR1 and CDR2 (germline): SEHNR, FQNEAQ (reference sequence). J was trimmed by 0 bases and V by 3 bases; bases with no gene match: 4. The CDR3 DNA sequence: TGTGCCAGCAGCTTCCGACAGGGGCACTCCTACGAGCAGTACTTC. It encodes CASSFRQGHSYEQYF.

The chain links TRBV7-3 to TRBJ2-1; 7 bases agree with TRBD1. V was clipped by 5 bases and J by 7 bases; unmatched bases: 14. Germline V gene sequence: CDR1 SGHTA, CDR2 FQGTGA. The CDR3 has 16 residues. CDR3 sequence: CASSPTGQRARNEQFF. As DNA, the CDR3 is TGTGCCAGCAGCCCGACGGGACAGCGCGCTAGGAATGAGCAGTTCTTC. The variable domain in full, completed from reference TRBV7-3 and TRBJ2-1, reads GAGVSQTPSNKVTEKGKYVELRCDPISGHTALYWYRQSLGQGPEFLIYFQGTGAADDSGLPNDRFFAVRPEGSVSTLKIQRTERGDSAVYLCASSPTGQRARNEQFFGPGTRLTVL.

The gene calls are TRBV6-5 and TRBJ1-2, with D perhaps TRBD1 (5 bases). Germline-derived CDR1 and CDR2 are MNHEY and SVGAGI. There are 12 residues in the CDR3. Trimming left V 6 bases short and J 5 bases short, with 10 bases between. CDR3 protein: CASRGLMYGYTF. The DNA of the CDR3 is TGTGCCAGCAGGGGACTGATGTATGGCTACACCTTC.

This clone has a handful of counts. The chain combines TRBV28 with TRBJ1-2; perhaps TRBD1 as D (5 bases). This CDR3 spans 12 amino acids. The ends were cut back, 7 bases at V and 6 bases at J, with 12 bases in the middle. Germline values: CDR1 MDHEN, CDR2 SYDVKM. CDR3 sequence: CASTDSYDGYTF. The CDR3 region has the DNA TGTGCCAGCACCGACAGCTACGATGGCTACACCTTC.

The V call is TRBV7-2, the J call TRBJ2-1, with 14 bases that match TRBD2. Germline V lookup: CDR1 SGHTA, CDR2 FQGNSA. CDR3 length equals 16 residues. V lost 5 bases, J lost 7 bases, and 7 bases stayed unmatched. For the CDR3, the DNA is TGTGCCAGCAGCCACTCCGGACTAGCGGGGGGTAATGAGCAGTTCTTC. It codes for CASSHSGLAGGNEQFF.

The chain has TRBV4-1 and TRBJ2-7; D tentatively reads TRBD1 or TRBD2 (7 bases each). This CDR3 contains 17 residues. Per the germline V gene, CDR1 is MGHRA and CDR2 is YSYEKL. V gave up 1 base and J gave up 3 bases, with 19 bases separating them. CDR3 sequence reads: CASSQVPYRGGGYEQYF. The DNA of the CDR3 is TGCGCCAGCAGCCAAGTCCCCTACAGGGGAGGGGGCTACGAGCAGTACTTC.

A word on this clone: Other nucleotide sequences from this sample produce the same CDR3. This chain connects TRBV3-1 (or the pseudogene TRBV3-2) to TRBJ2-5; D is unresolved. Trimming left V 0 bases short and J 1 base short, with 6 bases between. Germline-derived CDR1 and CDR2 are LGHDT and YNNKEL (reference sequence). This CDR3 is 14 amino acids long. The CDR3 region is CASSQDSSQETQYF. In nucleotides, the CDR3 is TGTGCCAGCAGCCAAGACTCGTCCCAAGAGACCCAGTACTTC.

The J gene is TRBJ2-7, the V gene TRBV15; 8 nucleotides align to TRBD2. CDR1 is LNHNV and CDR2 is YYDKDF in the germline V gene (reference sequence). J gave up 2 bases and V 3 bases, and 6 bases lay outside the gene matches. This CDR3 spans 15 amino acids. Here the CDR3 reads CATSSERGPTYEQYF. For the CDR3, the DNA is TGTGCCACCAGCAGCGAGCGGGGGCCGACCTACGAGCAGTACTTC.

The rearrangement joins TRBV7-2 to TRBJ2-7; 11 bases are shared with TRBD1. Germline V CDR1 and CDR2: SGHTA, FQGNSA. CDR3 length: 13 amino acids. The V gene end was trimmed by 5 bases and the J gene end by 6 bases; junction bases not matched to a gene: 3. The CDR3 is CASSRDRGFEQYF. The CDR3 DNA reads TGTGCCAGCAGCAGGGACAGGGGGTTCGAGCAGTACTTC.

This rearrangement joins TRBV5-4 to TRBJ1-3; possible D gene TRBD1, 5 bases. Germline loops: CDR1 SGHNT, CDR2 YYREEE (reference sequence). V shed 4 bases and J shed 3 bases, with 17 bases lying between them. The CDR3 runs 16 residues. The CDR3 DNA follows: TGTGCCAGCAGCCCCGGGGCCCAACCGCGTGGAAACACCATATATTTT. Amino acid sequence: CASSPGAQPRGNTIYF.

The chain joins TRBV28 to TRBJ1-3; TRBD1 is a possible D gene (5 bases). The ends were cut back, 4 bases at V and 0 bases at J, with 16 bases in the middle. In germline, CDR1 is MDHEN, CDR2 SYDVKM. The CDR3 is 17 residues long. The CDR3 nucleotides read TGTGCCAGCAGTTCTCACGGGGGGTCCTACTCTGGAAACACCATATATTTT. Translation: CASSSHGGSYSGNTIYF.

By share, this clone ranks as large. This chain uses TRBV30 with TRBJ2-2; 7 bases match TRBD2. CDR3 size: 16 residues. The V gene's germline CDR1 is GTSNPN and CDR2 SVGIG (reference sequence). The ends lost 0 bases at V and 0 bases at J; junction bases unmatched: 4. The CDR3 protein is CAWSVPAGANTGELFF. The CDR3 bases are TGTGCCTGGAGTGTCCCGGCGGGAGCGAACACCGGGGAGCTGTTTTTT.